The text below deals with one TCR beta chain. The data were produced by immunoSEQ multiplex PCR, yet TCRdb's version contains in-frame clones alone and is incomplete. The sample yields approximately 94,000 clones, 70% to 85% seen once. This sample is drawn from a study of control samples from healthy donors and cancer patients. Trimming removed 2 bases from V and 4 bases from J; junction bases left unmatched: 4. CDR3 length: 14 residues. Germline loops: CDR1 SGHNT, CDR2 YYREEE (reference sequence). The chain is built from TRBV5-4 and TRBJ2-5; 8 bases fit TRBD2. This TCR was recovered from a man in his 70s with lung cancer. Sequenced input: PBMCs. In DNA form, the CDR3 reads TGTGCCAGCAGCTTCACGCGGGGGGTAGAGACCCAGTACTTC. Its protein product is CASSFTRGVETQYF.